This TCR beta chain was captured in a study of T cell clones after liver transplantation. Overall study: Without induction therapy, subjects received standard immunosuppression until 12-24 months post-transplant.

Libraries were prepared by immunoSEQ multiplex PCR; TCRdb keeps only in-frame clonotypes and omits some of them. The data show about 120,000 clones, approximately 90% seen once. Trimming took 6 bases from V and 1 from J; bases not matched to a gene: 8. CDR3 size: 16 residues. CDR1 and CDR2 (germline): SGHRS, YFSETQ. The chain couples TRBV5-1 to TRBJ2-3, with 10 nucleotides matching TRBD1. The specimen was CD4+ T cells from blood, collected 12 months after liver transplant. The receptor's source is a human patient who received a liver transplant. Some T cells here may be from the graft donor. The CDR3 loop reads CASTRTGTGGTDTQYF. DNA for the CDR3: TGCGCCAGCACCCGTACCGGGACAGGGGGCACAGATACGCAGTATTTT.